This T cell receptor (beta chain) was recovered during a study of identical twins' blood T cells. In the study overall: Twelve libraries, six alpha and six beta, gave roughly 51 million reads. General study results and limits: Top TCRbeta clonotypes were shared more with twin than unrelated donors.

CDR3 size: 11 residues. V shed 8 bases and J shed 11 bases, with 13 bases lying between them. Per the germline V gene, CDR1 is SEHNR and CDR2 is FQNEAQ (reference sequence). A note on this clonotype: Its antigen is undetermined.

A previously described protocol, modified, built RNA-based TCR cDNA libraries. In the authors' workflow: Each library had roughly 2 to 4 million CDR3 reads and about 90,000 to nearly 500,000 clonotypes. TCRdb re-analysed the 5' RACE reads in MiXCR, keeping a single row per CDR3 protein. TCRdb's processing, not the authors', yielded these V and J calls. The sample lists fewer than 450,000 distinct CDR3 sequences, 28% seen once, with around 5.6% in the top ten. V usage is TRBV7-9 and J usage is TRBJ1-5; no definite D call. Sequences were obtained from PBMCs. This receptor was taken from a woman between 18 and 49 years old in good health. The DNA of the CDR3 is TGTGCCAGCGGCGACAAGTTGGCCCAGCATTTT. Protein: CASGDKLAQHF.